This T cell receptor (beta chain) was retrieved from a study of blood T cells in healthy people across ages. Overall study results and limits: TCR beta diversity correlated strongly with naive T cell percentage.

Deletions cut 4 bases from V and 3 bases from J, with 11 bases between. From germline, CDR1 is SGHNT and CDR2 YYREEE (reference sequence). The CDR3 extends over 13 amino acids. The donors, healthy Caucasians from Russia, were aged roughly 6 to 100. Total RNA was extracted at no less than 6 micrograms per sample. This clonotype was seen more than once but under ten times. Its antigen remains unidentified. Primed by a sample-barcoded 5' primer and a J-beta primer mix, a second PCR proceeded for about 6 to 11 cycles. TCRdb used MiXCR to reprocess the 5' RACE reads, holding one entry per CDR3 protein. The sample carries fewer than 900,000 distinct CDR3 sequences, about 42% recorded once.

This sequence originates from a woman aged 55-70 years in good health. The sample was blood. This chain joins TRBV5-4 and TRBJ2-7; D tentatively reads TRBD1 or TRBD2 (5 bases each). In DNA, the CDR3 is TGTGCCAGCAGCAGGGACGGGGACTACGAGCAGTACTTC. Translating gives CASSRDGDYEQYF.